Included here is one T cell receptor beta chain sequence, with context. This sample is part of a study of blood T cell repertoires in COVID-19. TCRdb's copy holds only in-frame clones and misses some; the assay was immunoSEQ multiplex PCR. The sample consists of 85,000 to 90,000 clones, roughly 86% of them appearing once. The CDR3 runs 12 residues. Trimming took 6 bases from V and 5 from J, leaving 8 bases between them. The germline gives CDR1 MNHNY, CDR2 SVGAGI (reference sequence). The clonotype originates from a human donor in a cohort sampled during active COVID-19. The specimen sequenced was peripheral blood. The rearrangement links TRBV6-6 to TRBJ2-1; no clear D. CDR3 in amino acids: CASSLNHNEQFF. In DNA form, the CDR3 reads TGTGCCAGCAGCCTTAATCACAATGAGCAGTTCTTC.